The TCR beta chain under discussion was sequenced for a study of blood T cell repertoires in COVID-19. On the study more broadly: Both acute and convalescent COVID-19 samples were obtained from the United States, Italy and Spain. T cells, B-cell-depleted T cells, or PBMCs supplied cDNA or gDNA.

Germline V gene lookup returns CDR1 DFQATT and CDR2 SNEGSKA (reference sequence). CDR3 length: 11 amino acids. Trimming took 3 bases from V and 2 from J, leaving 5 bases between them. Study processing details: It was from reference gene primer amplification that nucleated cell counts were estimated. Only in-frame clones appear in the TCRdb table, and some are missing; sequencing was by immunoSEQ multiplex PCR. Clone size and V and J calls were adopted from that table, with D and trimming inferred from the DNA. The sample contains 240,000 or so clones, approximately 83% of which appear only once. The sample taken for sequencing was peripheral blood. V gene TRBV20-1 combines with J gene TRBJ2-7; D gene uncertain. This sequence was found in a young man who had recovered from COVID-19. CDR3 residues: CSASATYEQYV. As DNA, the CDR3 is TGCAGTGCTAGTGCCACCTACGAGCAGTACGTC.